Given below is one TCR beta chain in context. Its target is unknown. Next came a second PCR, run for 7 to 11 cycles, which used a sample-barcoded 5' primer along with a J-beta primer mix. TCRdb reprocessed the 5' RACE reads with MiXCR, giving one entry per CDR3 protein. In the table there are approximately 580,000 distinct CDR3 sequences, more than 20% of which are singletons. Germline CDR1 is SEHNR and CDR2 is FQNEAQ (reference sequence). Trimming shortened V by 11 bases and J by 0 bases, and 9 bases separated the two germline ends. CDR3 length equals 12 residues. The data derive from a study of blood T cells in healthy people across ages. Study-level findings and limits: While age rose, TCR beta diversity per million T cells dropped in a roughly linear way. A conclusive naive versus antigen-experienced comparison was prevented by the unsorted PBMCs.

These same data were also listed under a study on T cells of mothers and their children. As that study records: The donors comprised more than five children and their three healthy Caucasian mothers.

The TCR sequence derives from a boy between 10 and 17 years old in good health. Sequencing input: blood. This chain connects TRBV7-9 to TRBJ2-3; no reliable D call. The CDR3 nucleotides are TGTGCCTCTGGATCGAGCACAGATACGCAGTATTTT. This gives the protein CASGSSTDTQYF.